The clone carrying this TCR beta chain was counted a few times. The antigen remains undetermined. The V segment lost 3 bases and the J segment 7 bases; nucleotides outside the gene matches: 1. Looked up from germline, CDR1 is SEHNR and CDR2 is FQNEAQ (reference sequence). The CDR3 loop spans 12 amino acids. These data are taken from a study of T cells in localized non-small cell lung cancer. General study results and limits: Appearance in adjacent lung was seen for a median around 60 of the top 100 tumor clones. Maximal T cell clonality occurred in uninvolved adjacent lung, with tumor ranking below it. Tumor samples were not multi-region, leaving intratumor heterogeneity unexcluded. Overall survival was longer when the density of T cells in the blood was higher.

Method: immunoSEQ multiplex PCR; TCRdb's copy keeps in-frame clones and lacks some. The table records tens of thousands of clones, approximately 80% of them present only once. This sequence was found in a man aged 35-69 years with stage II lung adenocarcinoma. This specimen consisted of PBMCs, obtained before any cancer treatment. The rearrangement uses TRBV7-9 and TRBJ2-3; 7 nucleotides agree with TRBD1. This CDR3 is CASSLTGNTQYF. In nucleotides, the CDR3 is TGTGCCAGCAGCTTGACAGGGAATACGCAGTATTTT.